A single sample is the source of the 21 T cell receptor beta chains below, sequenced in a study of blood T cell repertoires in COVID-19 (dated by TCRdb to 2018 to 2021). Library generation was performed with the immunoSEQ multiplex PCR assay. In TCRdb, the immuneACCESS table is reduced to in-frame sequences with V and J assigned. These tables do not hold every clone; where another copy was compared, an unresolved V gene accounts for under half, and the others remain unexplained. The sample table records about 120,000 clones; 80% to 90% of these occur just once. 25% to 30% of the sample is taken by the ten largest. Sequenced: peripheral blood. These receptors originate from a woman in her 70s with acute or convalescent COVID-19.

V and J are TRBV6-5 and TRBJ2-5, with 7 bases identical to TRBD1. This CDR3 has 15 amino acids. The germline V gene encodes CDR1 MNHEY and CDR2 SVGAGI. With 2 bases clipped from V and 6 bases from J, the junction kept 9 bases outside the gene matches. The CDR3 spells CASSYGQVDVKTQYF. The CDR3 coding sequence is TGTGCCAGCAGTTACGGACAGGTGGACGTAAAGACCCAGTACTTC.

CDR3 DNA sequence: TGTGCCAGCAGCTCCCGACAGTCTATTGATTCACCCCTCCACTTT. It specifies CASSSRQSIDSPLHF. This rearrangement joins TRBV5-4 to TRBJ1-6; tentatively, D is TRBD1 (5 bases). This CDR3 is 15 amino acids long. Germline V gives CDR1 SGHNT, CDR2 YYREEE (reference sequence). V was trimmed by 3 bases and J by 8 bases, leaving 15 bases between them. The entire variable domain, with the rest obtained from reference TRBV5-4 and TRBJ1-6, is as follows: ETGVTQSPTHLIKTRGQQVTLRCSSQSGHNTVSWYQQALGQGPQFIFQYYREEENGRGNFPPRFSGLQFPNYSSELNVNALELDDSALYLCASSSRQSIDSPLHFGNGTRLTVT.

The chain is built from TRBV12-5 and TRBJ2-1; 9 positions agree with TRBD2. The germline gives CDR1 LGHNT, CDR2 FRNRAP. The trim removed 5 bases at V and 4 bases at J, leaving 6 bases unmatched. This CDR3 has 15 residues. The CDR3 sequence is CASGPGTSRYNEQFF. For the CDR3, the DNA is TGTGCTAGTGGTCCCGGGACTAGCAGATACAATGAGCAGTTCTTC.

This chain uses TRBV7-9 with TRBJ2-7, with 7 bases matching TRBD1. Looked up from germline, CDR1 is SEHNR and CDR2 is FQNEAQ (reference sequence). V dropped 7 bases and J dropped 2; count of bases not matched to a gene: 11. This CDR3 contains 15 residues. The CDR3 nucleotides are TGTGCCAGCATCATTTTCACCGGGACAGCCTACGAGCAGTACTTC. Translated, it gives CASIIFTGTAYEQYF.

The genes are TRBV18 and TRBJ2-7; 7 nucleotides agree with TRBD2. There are 16 residues in the CDR3. V dropped 3 bases and J dropped 3; count of bases not matched to a gene: 11. Germline V gives CDR1 KGHSH, CDR2 LQKENI. This CDR3 reads CASSPGSGGPSYEQYF. In DNA, the CDR3 is TGTGCCAGCTCACCGGGGTCGGGGGGACCGAGCTACGAGCAGTACTTC.

The J gene is TRBJ2-1, the V gene TRBV13; TRBD2 matches 9 bases. Looked up from germline, CDR1 is PRHDT and CDR2 is FYEKMQ (reference sequence). J was trimmed by 2 bases and V by 4 bases; bases with no gene match: 3. CDR3 size: 15 residues. In nucleotides, the CDR3 is TGTGCCAGCAGCTCCGCGGGGGGGCCCTACAATGAGCAGTTCTTC. Its protein product is CASSSAGGPYNEQFF.

The chain joins TRBV28 to TRBJ1-1; a possible D gene is TRBD1 (5 bases). From germline, CDR1 is MDHEN and CDR2 SYDVKM. The CDR3 extends over 14 amino acids. The V end lost 3 bases, the J end lost 3 bases, and 11 bases lay between the germline ends. In nucleotides, the CDR3 is TGTGCCAGCAGTTTGGTTCCGGGGGACACTGAAGCTTTCTTT. It is translated as CASSLVPGDTEAFF.

This chain connects TRBV10-3 to TRBJ2-3; D is ambiguous. Per the germline V gene, CDR1 is ENHRY and CDR2 is SYGVKD. V was pared by 10 bases and J by 0 bases, with 8 bases between. CDR3 length equals 12 residues. CDR3 DNA: TGTGCCACCAAGAGTAGCACAGATACGCAGTATTTT. It translates to CATKSSTDTQYF.

CDR3 in DNA: TGTGCCAGCAGCTGGACTGAGGACAATCAGCCCCAGCATTTT. Protein product: CASSWTEDNQPQHF. The V and J genes are TRBV28 and TRBJ1-5; D is uncertain. The ends were cut back, 6 bases at V and 3 bases at J, with 12 bases in the middle. Germline V lookup: CDR1 MDHEN, CDR2 SYDVKM. The CDR3 extends over 14 amino acids. Looking up the rest from reference TRBV28 and TRBJ1-5 gives the full variable domain: DVKVTQSSRYLVKRTGEKVFLECVQDMDHENMFWYRQDPGLGLRLIYFSYDVKMKEKGDIPEGYSVSREKKERFSLILESASTNQTSMYLCASSWTEDNQPQHFGDGTRLSIL.

The chain carries TRBV7-9 and TRBJ2-5, with D possibly matching TRBD2 (6 bases). Trimming removed 0 bases at V and 2 bases at J, with 10 bases between. The CDR3 sequence is 15 residues long. Germline loops: CDR1 SEHNR, CDR2 FQNEAQ (reference sequence). CDR3 bases: TGTGCCAGCAGCTTAGCGGGGGGTATTCAAGAGACCCAGTACTTC. As protein: CASSLAGGIQETQYF.

The chain links TRBV6-6 to TRBJ1-6; D not certain. The V gene's germline CDR1 is MNHNY and CDR2 SVGAGI (reference sequence). The ends were cut back, 7 bases at V and 3 bases at J, with 13 bases in the middle. The CDR3 runs 15 residues. The CDR3, as DNA: TGTGCCAGCACCATCAGCCGGGGCTATAATTCACCCCTCCACTTT. It yields the protein CASTISRGYNSPLHF.

In its sample, this clone was seen a few times. The chain uses TRBV5-4 and TRBJ1-3; D perhaps matches TRBD1 (6 bases). Looked up from germline, CDR1 is SGHNT and CDR2 is YYREEE (reference sequence). Deletions cut 1 base from V and 7 bases from J, with 12 bases between. CDR3 length: 14 amino acids. The CDR3 loop reads CASSLTGSKNTIYF. The CDR3 DNA is TGTGCCAGCAGCTTGACAGGGTCTAAGAACACCATATATTTT.

The rearrangement uses TRBV24-1 and TRBJ1-2; 10 nucleotides match TRBD1. Germline CDR1 is KGHDR and CDR2 is SFDVKD. The V gene end was trimmed by 7 bases and the J gene end by 8 bases; junction bases not matched to a gene: 15. The CDR3 has 16 amino acids. Here the CDR3 reads CATSAKTGGFLGGYTF. The CDR3 DNA is TGTGCCACCAGCGCGAAGACAGGGGGCTTCCTTGGCGGCTACACCTTC.

With regard to this clone: The sample contains more than one DNA sequence encoding this CDR3. This chain joins TRBV5-1 and TRBJ1-1; D perhaps matches TRBD1 (6 bases). V gave up 4 bases and J gave up 1 base, with 11 bases separating them. Germline loops: CDR1 SGHRS, CDR2 YFSETQ. The CDR3 sequence is 14 residues long. In nucleotides, the CDR3 is TGCGCCAGCAGCCCGGGACATCGGAACACTGAAGCTTTCTTT. Translated, it gives CASSPGHRNTEAFF.

The genes are TRBV11-2 and TRBJ2-7, with 9 bases that match TRBD1. The V gene's germline CDR1 is SGHAT and CDR2 FQNNGV. The CDR3 totals 19 residues. V lost 0 bases and J lost 1; bases outside the gene matches: 13. The CDR3 region is CASSLDLMGQGLVSYEQYF. CDR3 sequence (DNA): TGTGCCAGCAGCTTAGATCTAATGGGACAGGGACTGGTTTCCTACGAGCAGTACTTC.

There are a few counts of this clone. The genes are TRBV7-3 and TRBJ1-1; D remains ambiguous. The CDR3 totals 13 residues. Germline CDR1 and CDR2: SGHTA and FQGTGA. V gave up 5 bases and J gave up 3 bases, with 10 bases separating them. This chain's CDR3 is CASSPTAYTEAFF. In DNA form, the CDR3 reads TGTGCCAGCAGCCCTACAGCTTACACTGAAGCTTTCTTT.

J is TRBJ2-5 and V is TRBV5-1; maybe TRBD2 (6 bases). The germline V gene encodes CDR1 SGHRS and CDR2 YFSETQ. Trimming pared 4 bases from V and 7 bases from J, leaving 29 bases between. CDR3 length: 18 amino acids. CDR3 in DNA: TGCGCCAGCAGCCTGCGACTAGGCCCATCCATGGAAGAGGCGACCCAGTACTTC. This gives the protein CASSLRLGPSMEEATQYF.

The chain couples TRBV12-5 to TRBJ2-7, with 8 bases fitting TRBD1. This CDR3 spans 14 amino acids. The J segment lost 3 bases and the V segment lost 4 bases, leaving 5 bases of the junction unmatched. Germline V lookup: CDR1 LGHNT, CDR2 FRNRAP. CDR3 DNA sequence: TGTGCTAGTGGTTCTGGACAGGGCGTCTACGAGCAGTACTTC. As protein: CASGSGQGVYEQYF.

This clone was detected a few times. The V and J genes are TRBV7-9 and TRBJ2-7; 9 positions agree with TRBD1. Germline V lookup: CDR1 SEHNR, CDR2 FQNEAQ (reference sequence). The CDR3 consists of 14 residues. Trimming removed 5 bases from V and 5 bases from J; junction bases left unmatched: 7. The CDR3 here is CASSAGQGQDEQYF. CDR3 DNA: TGTGCCAGCAGCGCGGGACAGGGTCAAGACGAGCAGTACTTC.

This clone was counted only a few times. The chain employs TRBV20-1 and TRBJ1-1; D gene uncertain. Between the trimmed V and J ends, which lost 2 bases and 8 bases, there was a span of 6 bases. The CDR3 has 10 residues. Germline V gene sequence: CDR1 DFQATT, CDR2 SNEGSKA (reference sequence). CDR3 residues: CSARYSEAFF. The DNA of the CDR3 is TGCAGTGCTAGATACAGCGAAGCTTTCTTT.

The chain recombines TRBV11-3 with TRBJ1-1; 10 positions agree with TRBD1. Germline assignment: CDR1 SGHNT and CDR2 YENEEA. V was clipped by 4 bases and J by 3 bases; unmatched bases: 11. The CDR3 consists of 17 residues. The CDR3 reads CASSSGTGEVKDTEAFF. The CDR3 DNA reads TGTGCCAGCAGCTCCGGGACAGGGGAAGTTAAAGACACTGAAGCTTTCTTT. Full variable domain (outside the CDR3, taken from reference TRBV11-3 and TRBJ1-1): EAGVVQSPRYKIIEKKQPVAFWCNPISGHNTLYWYLQNLGQGPELLIRYENEEAVDDSQLPKDRFSAERLKGVDSTLKIQPAELGDSAVYLCASSSGTGEVKDTEAFFGQGTRLTVV.